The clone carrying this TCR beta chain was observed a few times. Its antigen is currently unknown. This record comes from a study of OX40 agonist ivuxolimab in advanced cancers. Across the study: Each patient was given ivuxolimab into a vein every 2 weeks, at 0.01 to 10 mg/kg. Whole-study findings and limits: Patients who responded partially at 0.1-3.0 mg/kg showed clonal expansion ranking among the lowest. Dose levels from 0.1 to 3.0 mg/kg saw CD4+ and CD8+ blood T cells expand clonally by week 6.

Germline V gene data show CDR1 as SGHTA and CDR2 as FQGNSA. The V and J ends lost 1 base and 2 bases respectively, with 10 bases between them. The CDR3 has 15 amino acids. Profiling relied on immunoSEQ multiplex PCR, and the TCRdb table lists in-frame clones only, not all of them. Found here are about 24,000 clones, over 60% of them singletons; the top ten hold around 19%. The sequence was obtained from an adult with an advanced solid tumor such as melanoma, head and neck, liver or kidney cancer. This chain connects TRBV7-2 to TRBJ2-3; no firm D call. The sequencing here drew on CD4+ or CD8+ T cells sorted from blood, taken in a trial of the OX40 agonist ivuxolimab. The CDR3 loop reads CASSLVRVITDTQYF. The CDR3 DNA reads TGTGCCAGCAGCTTAGTTCGGGTAATCACAGATACGCAGTATTTT.